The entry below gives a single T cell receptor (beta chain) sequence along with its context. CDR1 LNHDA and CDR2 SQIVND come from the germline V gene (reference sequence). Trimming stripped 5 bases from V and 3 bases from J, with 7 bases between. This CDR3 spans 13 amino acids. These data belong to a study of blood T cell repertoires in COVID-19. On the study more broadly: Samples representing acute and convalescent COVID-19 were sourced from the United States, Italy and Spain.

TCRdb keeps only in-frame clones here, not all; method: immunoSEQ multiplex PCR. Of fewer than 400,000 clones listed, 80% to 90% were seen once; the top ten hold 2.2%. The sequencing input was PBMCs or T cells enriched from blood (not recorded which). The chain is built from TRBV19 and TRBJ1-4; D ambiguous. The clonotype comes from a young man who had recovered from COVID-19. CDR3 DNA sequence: TGTGCCAGTAGTTATGCGTCTAATGAAAAACTGTTTTTT. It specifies CASSYASNEKLFF.